This T cell receptor (beta chain) was recorded in a study of T cells in Graves' hyperthyroidism and ophthalmopathy (dated by TCRdb to between 2018 and 2021). As for the study more broadly: Peripheral blood was collected at initial diagnosis, before any treatment. TCR V-J signatures able to tell the groups apart were searched for in a discovery cohort of 95 to 100 patients, of whom approximately 40 had Graves' ophthalmopathy and 57 had stable Graves' hyperthyroidism. Prospective prediction of ophthalmopathy was tested in an independent validation cohort consisting of some 18 hyperthyroidism patients and approximately 16 patients who later progressed to ophthalmopathy. The paper reports TCR Vbeta CDR3 sequencing of 135 peripheral blood samples: under 45 ophthalmopathy, roughly 80 hyperthyroidism and around 17 progressor patients. The 100 or so discovery patients were randomly split 7:3 into training and test sets. Following sampling, methimazole starting at 30 mg daily was given to hyperthyroidism patients, and high-dose intravenous methylprednisolone was given to ophthalmopathy patients. Thyroid tissue and blood T-cell repertoires from about six Graves' hyperthyroidism patients were also compared in the study.

About this clonotype: The clone's antigen remains unknown. It has no much larger one-base neighbor in the sample; base qualities were not kept.

The CDR3 runs 15 amino acids, cysteine and phenylalanine included. The kept DNA is CDR3 alone, 45 bases in frame from the first base. CDR1 and CDR2 are drawn from the germline V gene: SGHRS, YFSETQ. The V and J ends are trimmed by 4 bases and 0 bases, leaving 11 bases between them. The TCR beta CDR3 regions were amplified from RNA transcripts. A first-round RT-PCR of the TCR CDR3 used the HTBI primer set with the Qiagen OneStep RT-PCR kit. A second multiplex PCR round built the libraries, followed by size selection and purification. Sequencing of the libraries was done on an Illumina HiSeq2000 using paired-end 100 bp reads. Processing in the source paper ran as follows. SOAPnuke was used to process the raw data, throwing out any read that contained adapters or uncalled bases, had a mean Phred below 15, or lacked an exact constant-primer or identifier match. High-quality paired reads were merged using COPE v1.2.5, and each unique nucleotide sequence was defined as a clonotype. MiTCR v1.1 was used to align the clonotypes against IMGT TRBV, TRBD and TRBJ reference segments. Analysis was restricted to V-J combinations with a frequency above 0.0001, which covered roughly 99% of repertoires. A TCS score was defined as the ratio of F50 (clonal expansion) to E x V (chaos), with BLOSUM62-based TCRdist applied between CDR3 peptides within each V-J. Welch's t-statistics and random forest reduced around 520 V-J features to roughly 13, which were used in a naive Bayes classifier (R e1071). TCRdb's own reprocessing of the public reads used fastp at Q25 and MiXCR and kept productive beta chains. Each entry is one CDR3 protein sequence, shown with its most common DNA and genes. These V and J calls rely on TCRdb rather than the paper's analysis. Within this sample are about 580,000 distinct CDR3 sequences, with approximately 15% of them counted one time only. More than 4.5% of the sample is in the top ten clones.

Hyperthyroidism patients were newly diagnosed, with disease duration under 2 months, and aged 18 to 65 years. The study excluded patients with uncontrolled infections, other autoimmune diseases, pregnancy or lactation. Diagnoses were based on clinical symptoms, serum thyroxine and TRAb, thyroid ultrasound and orbital computed tomography. For progressor patients, blood was drawn at the first diagnosis of hyperthyroidism, before any ophthalmopathy symptoms had appeared. Ficoll-Paque density gradient centrifugation was used to isolate PBMCs from around 10 ml of fresh peripheral blood. Progressor patients were initially diagnosed with Graves' hyperthyroidism and developed ophthalmopathy during follow-up. Total RNA was extracted using Trizol reagent, and RNA quality was assessed on an Agilent 2100 Bioanalyzer. Summary of the overall study and its limitations: No statistical method was used to fix the sample size in advance, and group allocation was not hidden from the investigators. In validation, the model predicted progression to ophthalmopathy with roughly 70% sensitivity and 72% to 85% specificity, a median of around 6.6 months before onset. A model built on a 13 V-J signature distinguished ophthalmopathy from stable hyperthyroidism, reaching 87.88% sensitivity and under 84% specificity in cross-validation and 80%/75% in testing. Most expanded thyroid clonotypes (frequency above 0.001) were also detected in blood, suggesting blood repertoires may reflect thyroid immune responses.

This chain is built from TRBV5-1 and TRBJ1-3; tentative D gene TRBD1, with 6 bases matching. The clonotype comes from a woman in her 30s with Graves' hyperthyroidism that later progressed to Graves' ophthalmopathy. Sequences were obtained from blood. CDR3 protein: CASSIQGSSGNTIYF. The DNA sequence is TGCGCCAGCAGCATCCAGGGGTCCTCTGGAAACACCATATATTTT.